These 16 T cell receptor beta chains were sequenced from one sample in a study of blood T cell repertoires in COVID-19. Profiling relied on immunoSEQ multiplex PCR, and the TCRdb table lists in-frame clones only, not all of them. The table includes some 150,000 clones, roughly 82% detected once. The sample consisted of peripheral blood. The receptors were sampled from a woman aged 45-65 years in a cohort sampled during active or convalescent COVID-19.

This chain uses TRBV7-2 with TRBJ2-7; a possible D gene is TRBD2 (5 bases). Per the germline V gene, CDR1 is SGHTA and CDR2 is FQGNSA. CDR3 size: 13 residues. V dropped 2 bases and J dropped 3 bases, with 8 bases sitting between them. CDR3 nucleotide sequence: TGTGCCAGCAGCTTAAACCGGGACTACGAGCAGTACTTC. The encoded protein is CASSLNRDYEQYF. Variable domain in full (rest from reference TRBV7-2 and TRBJ2-7): GAGVSQSPSNKVTEKGKDVELRCDPISGHTALYWYRQSLGQGLEFLIYFQGNSAPDKSGLPSDRFSAERTGGSVSTLTIQRTQQEDSAVYLCASSLNRDYEQYFGPGTRLTVT.

This chain connects TRBV10-3 to TRBJ2-2; D remains ambiguous. Trimming pared 2 bases from V and 1 base from J, leaving 8 bases between. The CDR3 spans 15 residues. From germline, CDR1 is ENHRY and CDR2 SYGVKD. This CDR3 is CAISERAKNTGELFF. CDR3 sequence (DNA): TGTGCCATCAGTGAGAGAGCCAAGAACACCGGGGAGCTGTTTTTT.

As DNA, the CDR3 is TGTGCCAGTAGTATCTTCCGGGGAGAGCAGTTCTTC. Translation: CASSIFRGEQFF. The rearrangement links TRBV19 to TRBJ2-1; a weak D match, TRBD2 (5 bases). V was trimmed by 3 bases and J by 10 bases, leaving 10 bases between them. The CDR3 totals 12 residues. CDR1 is LNHDA and CDR2 is SQIVND in the germline V gene (reference sequence).

V gene TRBV10-2 combines with J gene TRBJ1-5; TRBD1 might be the D (5 bases). V gave up 1 base and J gave up 0 bases, with 10 bases separating them. From germline, CDR1 is WSHSY and CDR2 SAAADI. This CDR3 contains 16 residues. This chain's CDR3 is CASSEFRGDSNQPQHF. The CDR3 nucleotides are TGCGCCAGCAGTGAGTTTCGGGGGGATAGCAATCAGCCCCAGCATTTT.

V is TRBV27 and J is TRBJ2-3, with D unclear. The V end lost 5 bases, the J end lost 0 bases, and 9 bases lay between the germline ends. The CDR3 is 14 amino acids. The germline V gene encodes CDR1 MNHEY and CDR2 SMNVEV (reference sequence). CDR3 in amino acids: CASSPLSSTDTQYF. CDR3 DNA sequence: TGTGCCAGCAGTCCCCTTAGTAGCACAGATACGCAGTATTTT.

V usage is TRBV30 and J usage is TRBJ1-5; D ambiguous. The CDR3 has 13 amino acids. With 0 bases removed from V and 3 bases from J, the gap between germline ends came to 6 bases. CDR1 GTSNPN and CDR2 SVGIG come from the germline V gene (reference sequence). The CDR3 protein is CAWSVQDNQPQHF. CDR3 in DNA: TGTGCCTGGAGTGTTCAGGACAATCAGCCCCAGCATTTT.

The V call is TRBV6-5, the J call TRBJ1-4; no reliable D call. The V gene's germline CDR1 is MNHEY and CDR2 SVGAGI. Trimming took 0 bases from V and 7 from J, leaving 15 bases between them. The CDR3 sequence is 16 residues long. The CDR3 nucleotides are TGTGCCAGCAGTTACTCCGCTATATCCGCCGGTGAAAAACTGTTTTTT. Translating gives CASSYSAISAGEKLFF.

J is TRBJ1-6 and V is TRBV27; 7 bases are shared with TRBD1. J was trimmed by 8 bases and V by 3 bases; bases with no gene match: 4. Germline CDR1 is MNHEY and CDR2 is SMNVEV (reference sequence). The CDR3 has 14 residues. This chain's CDR3 is CASSFGQAHSPLHF. The CDR3 DNA sequence: TGTGCCAGCAGTTTTGGACAGGCTCATTCACCCCTCCACTTT.

The chain is built from TRBV7-3 and TRBJ1-2; possible D gene TRBD1, 5 bases. The length of the CDR3 is 14 residues. Germline V CDR1 and CDR2: SGHTA, FQGTGA. The ends were cut back, 5 bases at V and 6 bases at J, with 16 bases in the middle. CDR3 nucleotide sequence: TGTGCCAGCAGCATGACTCAGGGTCAGGATGGCTACACCTTC. It specifies CASSMTQGQDGYTF.

The chain couples TRBV6-5 to TRBJ2-5, with TRBD2 matching 10 bases. Germline-derived CDR1 and CDR2 are MNHEY and SVGAGI. This CDR3 is built from 15 residues. The junction had 10 bases not matched to a gene; V was cut back by 7 bases and J by 5 bases. CDR3: CASTERGGPWETQYF. In DNA, the CDR3 is TGTGCCAGCACAGAGCGGGGGGGCCCGTGGGAGACCCAGTACTTC.

The chain combines TRBV19 with TRBJ2-3, with D possibly matching TRBD1 (7 bases). The CDR3 loop spans 14 amino acids. V was trimmed by 7 bases and J by 6 bases, leaving 17 bases between them. Germline V gene sequence: CDR1 LNHDA, CDR2 SQIVND (reference sequence). DNA for the CDR3: TGTGCCAGTAAGCCGACGACAGGGAGGGATACGCAGTATTTT. Amino acids: CASKPTTGRDTQYF. Based on the CDR3 plus reference TRBV19 and TRBJ2-3, the full variable domain is DGGITQSPKYLFRKEGQNVTLSCEQNLNHDAMYWYRQDPGQGLRLIYYSQIVNDFQKGDIAEGYSVSREKKESFPLTVTSAQKNPTAFYLCASKPTTGRDTQYFGPGTRLTVL.

The chain joins TRBV2 to TRBJ1-5; no definite D call. Germline V lookup: CDR1 SNHLY, CDR2 FYNNEI. The CDR3 has 13 amino acids. V was trimmed by 6 bases and J by 3 bases, leaving 9 bases between them. CDR3 sequence reads: CASRRVVNQPQHF. DNA for the CDR3: TGTGCCAGCAGGAGGGTCGTCAATCAGCCCCAGCATTTT.

This chain uses TRBV5-1 with TRBJ2-3; no reliable D call. In germline, CDR1 is SGHRS, CDR2 YFSETQ. Trimming left V 0 bases short and J 6 bases short, with 11 bases between. The CDR3 consists of 14 residues. This CDR3 is CASSLANVRDTQYF. CDR3 DNA sequence: TGCGCCAGCAGCTTGGCAAATGTTCGGGATACGCAGTATTTT. The full variable domain, rest sourced from reference TRBV5-1 and TRBJ2-3, is KAGVTQTPRYLIKTRGQQVTLSCSPISGHRSVSWYQQTPGQGLQFLFEYFSETQRNKGNFPGRFSGRQFSNSRSEMNVSTLELGDSALYLCASSLANVRDTQYFGPGTRLTVL.

The rearrangement links TRBV4-1 to TRBJ1-6; tentatively, D is TRBD1 (5 bases). With 3 bases removed from V and 0 bases from J, the gap between germline ends came to 15 bases. This CDR3 comprises 18 residues. The germline CDR1 and CDR2 sequences are MGHRA and YSYEKL. The CDR3 bases are TGCGCCAGCAGCCACGGAACAGGAGTAAGCTCCTATAATTCACCCCTCCACTTT. Residues: CASSHGTGVSSYNSPLHF.

The V call is TRBV12-3 or TRBV12-4, the J call TRBJ2-3, with D possibly matching TRBD2 (6 bases). The CDR3 is 12 residues long. V shed 5 bases and J shed 6 bases, with 9 bases lying between them. CDR3 in DNA: TGTGCCAGCAGTCCACGGGGGGATACGCAGTATTTT. Amino acids: CASSPRGDTQYF.

The J gene is TRBJ1-5, the V gene TRBV2, with 7 bases identical to TRBD1. CDR1 SNHLY and CDR2 FYNNEI come from the germline V gene. The CDR3 spans 14 residues. V shed 6 bases, J shed 6 bases, and the junction held 8 bases outside the gene matches. The DNA for the CDR3 is TGTGCCAGCAGGGCGACAGGGACGCGTCAGCCCCAGCATTTT. Its translation: CASRATGTRQPQHF. Based on the CDR3 plus reference TRBV2 and TRBJ1-5, the full variable domain is EPEVTQTPSHQVTQMGQEVILRCVPISNHLYFYWYRQILGQKVEFLVSFYNNEISEKSEIFDDQFSVERPDGSNFTLKIRSTKLEDSAMYFCASRATGTRQPQHFGDGTRLSIL.